Presented here are 9 T cell receptor beta chains from one specimen sequenced in a study of blood T cell repertoires in COVID-19. The repertoire was sequenced with immunoSEQ multiplex PCR; TCRdb's copy has only in-frame clones and lacks some. In the table there are roughly 150,000 clones, about 81% of which are singletons. Sequencing used peripheral blood. Receptors originate from an elderly woman with acute or convalescent COVID-19.

This chain links TRBV3-1 (or the pseudogene TRBV3-2) with TRBJ1-4; TRBD1 is a possible D gene (6 bases). This CDR3 region has 14 residues. The V gene lost 4 bases and the J gene lost 4 bases, with 10 bases spanning the gap. Per germline, CDR1 LGHDT and CDR2 YNNKEL (reference sequence). Here the CDR3 reads CASSRTAHNEKLFF. CDR3 in DNA: TGTGCCAGCAGCCGGACAGCTCATAATGAAAAACTGTTTTTT.

V is TRBV11-2 and J is TRBJ1-1; a weak D match, TRBD1 (5 bases). Germline assignment: CDR1 SGHAT and CDR2 FQNNGV. V was trimmed by 5 bases and J by 6 bases, leaving 16 bases between them. CDR3 size: 14 residues. CDR3 sequence (DNA): TGTGCCAGCAGCCTAGCTGGGGGGATCGCTGAAGCTTTCTTT. This translates into CASSLAGGIAEAFF.

The rearrangement uses TRBV5-1 and TRBJ2-7, with TRBD1 matching 8 bases. The V segment lost 0 bases and the J segment 2 bases; nucleotides outside the gene matches: 7. There are 16 residues in the CDR3. Looked up from germline, CDR1 is SGHRS and CDR2 is YFSETQ. The CDR3 sequence: CASSLVSRGLTYEQYF. Here the CDR3 DNA reads TGCGCCAGCAGCTTGGTAAGCAGGGGGCTAACCTACGAGCAGTACTTC. The whole variable domain, filled in from reference TRBV5-1 and TRBJ2-7, reads KAGVTQTPRYLIKTRGQQVTLSCSPISGHRSVSWYQQTPGQGLQFLFEYFSETQRNKGNFPGRFSGRQFSNSRSEMNVSTLELGDSALYLCASSLVSRGLTYEQYFGPGTRLTVT.

This clone was seen only once. The chain joins TRBV19 to TRBJ2-4; D unclear. Per germline, CDR1 LNHDA and CDR2 SQIVND (reference sequence). V lost 3 bases, J lost 0 bases, and 15 bases lay in between. The CDR3 contains 17 residues. This CDR3 reads CASSIPKQSVAKNIQYF. Here the CDR3 DNA reads TGTGCCAGTAGTATCCCAAAGCAATCGGTAGCCAAAAACATTCAGTACTTC.

The V gene is TRBV28, the J gene TRBJ2-1, with 7 bases fitting TRBD2. Per the germline V gene, CDR1 is MDHEN and CDR2 is SYDVKM. The CDR3 length is 16 residues. The ends lost 0 bases at V and 5 bases at J; junction bases unmatched: 7. The CDR3 loop is CASSLWGRDYDNEQFF. The CDR3, as DNA: TGTGCCAGCAGTTTATGGGGTAGGGACTACGACAATGAGCAGTTCTTC.

This clone has just one count. J is TRBJ1-2 and V is TRBV28; D not resolved. V was pared by 1 base and J by 7 bases, with 22 bases between. CDR1 is MDHEN and CDR2 is SYDVKM in the germline V gene. This CDR3 region has 17 residues. CDR3 protein: CASSLSPSLGGLFGYTF. For the CDR3, the DNA is TGTGCCAGCAGTTTATCTCCGTCGTTAGGAGGGCTATTTGGCTACACCTTC.

V gene TRBV11-2 combines with J gene TRBJ2-3; D remains unclear. Per germline, CDR1 SGHAT and CDR2 FQNNGV. The CDR3 has 13 residues. The V end was cut by 0 bases, the J end by 7 bases, with 8 bases between. The CDR3 DNA reads TGTGCCAGCAGCTTAGATCGTATTTATACGCAGTATTTT. Translated, it gives CASSLDRIYTQYF.

V and J are TRBV10-2 and TRBJ2-2; 12 positions agree with TRBD2. Germline CDR1 and CDR2: WSHSY and SAAADI. Trimming at V came to 6 bases and at J to 7 bases, leaving 0 bases not matched to a gene. The CDR3 sequence is 13 residues long. CDR3 coding DNA: TGCGCCAGCAGACTAGCGGGAGGCGGGGAGCTGTTTTTT. Its translation: CASRLAGGGELFF.

The table lists this clone with a few counts. V is TRBV4-2 and J is TRBJ1-6; D call uncertain. The CDR3 is 16 residues long. Germline loops: CDR1 LGHNA, CDR2 YNFKEQ. V lost 4 bases and J 10 bases, leaving 20 bases between the germline ends. In DNA form, the CDR3 reads TGTGCCAGCAGCCCCAGTGCGGTAACCGATAGGTCACCCCTCCACTTT. Translating it yields CASSPSAVTDRSPLHF.